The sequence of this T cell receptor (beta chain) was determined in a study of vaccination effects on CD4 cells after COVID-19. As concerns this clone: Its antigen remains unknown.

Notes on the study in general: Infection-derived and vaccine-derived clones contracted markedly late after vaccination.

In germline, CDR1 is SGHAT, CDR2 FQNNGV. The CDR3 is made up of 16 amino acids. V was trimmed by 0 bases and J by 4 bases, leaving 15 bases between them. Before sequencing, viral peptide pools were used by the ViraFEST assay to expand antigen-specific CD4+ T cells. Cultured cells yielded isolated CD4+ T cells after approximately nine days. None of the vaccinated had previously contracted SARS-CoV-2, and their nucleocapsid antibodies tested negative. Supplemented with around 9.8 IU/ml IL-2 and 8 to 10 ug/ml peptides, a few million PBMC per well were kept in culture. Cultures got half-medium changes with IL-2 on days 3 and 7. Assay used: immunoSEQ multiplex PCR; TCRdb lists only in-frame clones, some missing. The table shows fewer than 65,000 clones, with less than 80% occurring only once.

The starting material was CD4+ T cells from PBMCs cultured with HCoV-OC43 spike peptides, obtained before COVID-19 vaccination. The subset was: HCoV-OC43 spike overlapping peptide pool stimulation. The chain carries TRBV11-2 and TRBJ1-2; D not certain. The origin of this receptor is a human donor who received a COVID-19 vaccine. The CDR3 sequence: CASSLETGKALYGYTF. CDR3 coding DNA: TGTGCCAGCAGCTTAGAGACGGGCAAGGCCCTCTATGGCTACACCTTC.